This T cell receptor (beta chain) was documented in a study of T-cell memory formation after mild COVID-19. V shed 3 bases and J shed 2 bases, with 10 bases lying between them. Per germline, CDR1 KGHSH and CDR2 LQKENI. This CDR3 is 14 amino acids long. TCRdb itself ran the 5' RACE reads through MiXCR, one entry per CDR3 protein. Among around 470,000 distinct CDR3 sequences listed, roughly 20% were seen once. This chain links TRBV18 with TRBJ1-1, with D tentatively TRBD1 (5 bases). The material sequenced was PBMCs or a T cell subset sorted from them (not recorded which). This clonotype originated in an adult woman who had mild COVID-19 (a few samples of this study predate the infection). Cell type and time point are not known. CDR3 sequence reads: CASSPSTANTEAFF. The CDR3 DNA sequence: TGTGCCAGCTCACCGTCGACAGCTAACACTGAAGCTTTCTTT.